A selection of T cell receptor beta chains follows, all from one sample in a study of response to subunit inactivated influenza vaccine. MiXCR was run by TCRdb on the RT-PCR reads, yielding one entry per CDR3 protein. The repertoire holds hundreds of thousands of distinct CDR3 sequences, with about 15% as singletons. The specimen was PBMCs from blood, collected approximately 15 days before vaccination. The receptors shown here come from a man aged 50 to 59 who received an inactivated influenza vaccine. Both conserved end residues are part of each CDR3. Clone size is not always given. Where it is, it says once, few, many or a class for expanded clones.

CDR3 length: 13; clone size: many; J gene: TRBJ2-7; V gene: TRBV27; CDR3 protein: CASSLSGGYEQYF
CDR3 length: 14; clone size: .; J gene: TRBJ2-5; V gene: TRBV12-3/TRBV12-4; CDR3 protein: CASSRQGVTETQYF
CDR3 length: 17; clone size: few; J gene: TRBJ1-1; V gene: TRBV7-2; CDR3 protein: CASSFSIIDRGPTEAFF
CDR3 length: 15; clone size: many; J gene: TRBJ1-1; V gene: TRBV12-5; CDR3 protein: CASGSVWTGSSSAFF
CDR3 length: 12; clone size: few; J gene: TRBJ2-1; V gene: TRBV2; CDR3 protein: CARNDGMDEQFF
CDR3 length: 16; clone size: few; J gene: TRBJ2-7; V gene: TRBV10-3; CDR3 protein: CAISGNAGQGSDEQYF
CDR3 length: 14; clone size: .; J gene: TRBJ2-5; V gene: TRBV7-2; CDR3 protein: CASSFSGGVETQYF
CDR3 length: 15; clone size: few; J gene: TRBJ2-2; V gene: TRBV6-1; CDR3 protein: CASSPWTGFSGELFF
CDR3 length: 16; clone size: few; J gene: TRBJ2-7; V gene: TRBV15; CDR3 protein: CATSGGTGTGTYEQYF
CDR3 length: 16; clone size: .; J gene: TRBJ2-2; V gene: TRBV4-2; CDR3 protein: CASSQDTGAVTGELFF
CDR3 length: 15; clone size: .; J gene: TRBJ2-5; V gene: TRBV20-1; CDR3 protein: CSAYPRDRGFETQYF
CDR3 length: 15; clone size: .; J gene: TRBJ2-1; V gene: TRBV9; CDR3 protein: CASSVQRERYNEQFF
CDR3 length: 20; clone size: few; J gene: TRBJ2-2; V gene: TRBV4-2; CDR3 protein: CASSQEAWMYFGTNTGELFF
CDR3 length: 18; clone size: .; J gene: TRBJ2-1; V gene: TRBV21-1; CDR3 protein: CASSKRWIAGGPYNEQFF
CDR3 length: 14; clone size: .; J gene: TRBJ2-7; V gene: TRBV10-3; CDR3 protein: CAISGRESLYEQYF
CDR3 length: 15; clone size: .; J gene: TRBJ2-1; V gene: TRBV6-6; CDR3 protein: CASSMTGIAYNEQFF
CDR3 length: 15; clone size: few; J gene: TRBJ1-1; V gene: TRBV6-5; CDR3 protein: CASSLDRKKPTEAFF
CDR3 length: 17; clone size: .; J gene: TRBJ2-1; V gene: TRBV7-8; CDR3 protein: CASSPSSVGGGGNEQFF
CDR3 length: 14; clone size: few; J gene: TRBJ2-7; V gene: TRBV20-1; CDR3 protein: CSASGRGRRYEQYF
CDR3 length: 16; clone size: few; J gene: TRBJ2-1; V gene: TRBV29-1; CDR3 protein: CSVEDPGSGGWNEQFF
CDR3 length: 13; clone size: .; J gene: TRBJ2-4; V gene: TRBV7-2; CDR3 protein: CASSLAADLDQYF
CDR3 length: 13; clone size: .; J gene: TRBJ1-5; V gene: TRBV2; CDR3 protein: CASRTVTGTPQHF
CDR3 length: 15; clone size: .; J gene: TRBJ2-2; V gene: TRBV7-2; CDR3 protein: CASRGAGANTGELFF
CDR3 length: 14; clone size: .; J gene: TRBJ2-5; V gene: TRBV9; CDR3 protein: CASSHAGGTETQYF
CDR3 length: 15; clone size: many; J gene: TRBJ1-6; V gene: TRBV5-1; CDR3 protein: CASSTTGVGNSPLHF
CDR3 length: 14; clone size: .; J gene: TRBJ1-1; V gene: TRBV20-1; CDR3 protein: CSARAGGVYTEAFF
CDR3 length: 12; clone size: few; J gene: TRBJ2-4; V gene: TRBV6-5; CDR3 protein: CASPGQKNIQYF
CDR3 length: 14; clone size: few; J gene: TRBJ2-4; V gene: TRBV11-2; CDR3 protein: CASTPTWEGRIQYF
CDR3 length: 14; clone size: .; J gene: TRBJ2-7; V gene: TRBV27; CDR3 protein: CASSPWTDSYEQYF
CDR3 length: 15; clone size: few; J gene: TRBJ1-3; V gene: TRBV18; CDR3 protein: CASSPRLSSGNTIYF
CDR3 length: 12; clone size: .; J gene: TRBJ1-1; V gene: TRBV12-3/TRBV12-4; CDR3 protein: CASSLSSMEAFF
CDR3 length: 14; clone size: .; J gene: TRBJ2-5; V gene: TRBV9; CDR3 protein: CASSVEVTPETQYF
CDR3 length: 11; clone size: .; J gene: TRBJ2-7; V gene: TRBV20-1; CDR3 protein: CSANGYYEQYF
CDR3 length: 15; clone size: .; J gene: TRBJ1-3; V gene: TRBV4-1; CDR3 protein: CASSQIRASENTIYF
CDR3 length: 17; clone size: .; J gene: TRBJ1-5; V gene: TRBV7-8; CDR3 protein: CASSSVGTIQGNQPQHF
CDR3 length: 13; clone size: many; J gene: TRBJ2-4; V gene: TRBV7-2; CDR3 protein: CASSWTAKNIQYF
CDR3 length: 13; clone size: .; J gene: TRBJ2-1; V gene: TRBV20-1; CDR3 protein: CSATRGGADEQFF
CDR3 length: 15; clone size: few; J gene: TRBJ1-3; V gene: TRBV20-1; CDR3 protein: CSARAASVSGNTIYF
CDR3 length: 14; clone size: few; J gene: TRBJ2-5; V gene: TRBV15; CDR3 protein: CATSRVGYQETQYF
CDR3 length: 14; clone size: few; J gene: TRBJ2-5; V gene: TRBV3-1; CDR3 protein: CASSQESGAETQYF